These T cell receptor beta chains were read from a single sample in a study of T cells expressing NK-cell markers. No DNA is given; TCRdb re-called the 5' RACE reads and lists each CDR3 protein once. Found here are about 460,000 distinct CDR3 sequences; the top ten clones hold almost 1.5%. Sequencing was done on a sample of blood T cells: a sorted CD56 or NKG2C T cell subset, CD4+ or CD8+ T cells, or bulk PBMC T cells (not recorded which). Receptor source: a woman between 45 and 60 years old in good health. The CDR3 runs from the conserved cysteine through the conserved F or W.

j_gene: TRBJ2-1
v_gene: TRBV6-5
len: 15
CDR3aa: CASSPTSSGRHEQFF

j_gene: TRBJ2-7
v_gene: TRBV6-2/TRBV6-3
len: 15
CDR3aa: CASTQRGGPSREQYF

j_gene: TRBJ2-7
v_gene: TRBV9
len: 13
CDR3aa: CASSGLAGQVQYF

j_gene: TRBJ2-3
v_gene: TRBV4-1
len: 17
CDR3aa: CASSHASGRAIRDTQYF

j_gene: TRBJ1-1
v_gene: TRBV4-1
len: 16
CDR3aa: CASSQDVGASNTEAFF

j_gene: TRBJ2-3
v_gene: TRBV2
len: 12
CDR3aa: CASGHGQGKQYF

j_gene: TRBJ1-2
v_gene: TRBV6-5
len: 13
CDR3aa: CASSYHNIYGYTF

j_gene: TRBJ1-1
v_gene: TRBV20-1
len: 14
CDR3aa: CSARSIRVLGEAFF

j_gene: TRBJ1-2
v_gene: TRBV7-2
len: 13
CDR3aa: CASSLDTYYGYTF

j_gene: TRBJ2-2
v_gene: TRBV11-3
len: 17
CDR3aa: CASSSPLIAGATGELFF

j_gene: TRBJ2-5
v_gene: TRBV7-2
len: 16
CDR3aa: CASSLGTAWGQETQYF

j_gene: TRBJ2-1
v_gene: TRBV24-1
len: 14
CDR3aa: CATSDLISGSKKFF

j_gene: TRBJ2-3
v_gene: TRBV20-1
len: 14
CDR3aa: CSASTSRSTDTQYF

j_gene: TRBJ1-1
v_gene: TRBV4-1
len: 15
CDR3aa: CASSQGGGVTRGAFF